This T cell receptor (beta chain) was documented in a study of T cells in Graves' hyperthyroidism and ophthalmopathy. Comments on this clonotype: No antigen is known for it.

Researchers took RNA transcripts and amplified the TCR beta CDR3 regions from them. RT-PCR in the first round (using the HTBI primer set) targeted the TCR CDR3. TCRdb re-called the multiplex PCR reads with MiXCR, one entry per CDR3 protein. This sample has under 350,000 distinct CDR3 sequences, with around 15% found just once. This CDR3 spans 14 amino acids. Germline-derived CDR1 and CDR2 are SGHRS and YFSETQ. V lost 0 bases and J 8 bases, leaving 13 bases between the germline ends. Lactation, pregnancy, other autoimmune disease or uncontrolled infection excluded patients. Findings and limits, study-wide: A model using 13 V-J features told ophthalmopathy apart from stable hyperthyroidism. Ophthalmopathy got predicted by the model a median about 6.7 months before its onset.

This sequence joins TRBV5-1 and TRBJ2-3; no firm D call. Sequenced: blood. The sequence came from an older woman with Graves' ophthalmopathy. CDR3 DNA: TGCGCCAGCAGCTTGGAGACTCCCCTGGGTACGCAGTATTTT. It specifies CASSLETPLGTQYF.